This T cell receptor (beta chain) stems from a study of blood T cells in healthy people across ages. Whole-study findings and limits: Higher diversity and more naive CD4+ cells were features of long-lived donors, compared to aged donors. Per-million-T-cell TCR beta diversity fell roughly linearly with age.

For the second PCR, which ran for 7 to 11 cycles, a sample-barcoded 5' primer and a J-beta primer mix were used. A single record per CDR3 protein comes from TCRdb applying MiXCR to the 5' RACE reads. The sample includes over 700,000 distinct CDR3 sequences, about 55% seen only once; the top ten take under 50%. Trimming pared 4 bases from V and 5 bases from J, leaving 12 bases between. The length of the CDR3 is 12 residues. Per the germline V gene, CDR1 is SQVTM and CDR2 is ANQGSEA. This clonotype was found a few times. Its target is unknown. The chain joins TRBV29-1 to TRBJ2-7; D is unresolved. The TCR comes from an elderly man in good health. Sequencing used blood. As DNA, the CDR3 is TGCAGCGTTGTAATCTTAGTGGACGAGCAGTACTTC. Its translation is CSVVILVDEQYF.